This T cell receptor beta chain was captured by sequencing in a study of regulatory T cells in long-lasting Graves disease. Time point here: newly diagnosed GD, antithyroid drugs for less than 3 months. Following extraction of RNA from PBMCs, that RNA was used to make the TCR library. Overall study findings and caveats: TCR diversity was lower in persistent than newly diagnosed Graves' disease. Possibly, too few samples lowered accuracy.

Ten or more counts support this clonotype. What it recognizes is unknown. There are 14 residues in the CDR3. Germline-derived CDR1 and CDR2 are SNHLY and FYNNEI. V was cut by 8 bases and J by 3 bases, with 16 bases left in between. Investigators prepared the TCR beta libraries by applying iRepertoire HTBI primers and Arm-PCR of CDR3 regions. MiXCR, run by TCRdb on the multiplex PCR reads, gives a single entry per CDR3 protein. The sample consists of 400,000 to 500,000 distinct CDR3 sequences, less than 20% of them appearing once. These same records also appear under a second study, on T cells in Graves' hyperthyroidism and ophthalmopathy. As reported in that work: Among thyroid clonotypes expanded above 0.001, most also appeared in blood.

The receptor was isolated from a woman in her 30s with Graves disease. Here the sequenced sample was peripheral blood mononuclear cells (PBMCs), taken at new diagnosis, from a patient treated with antithyroid drugs. The chain recombines TRBV2 with TRBJ1-1; weak D call: TRBD1 (6 bases). Here the CDR3 DNA reads TGTGCCAGCTCCCTCCCGCCAGGGGACACTGAAGCTTTCTTT. Translation gives CASSLPPGDTEAFF.